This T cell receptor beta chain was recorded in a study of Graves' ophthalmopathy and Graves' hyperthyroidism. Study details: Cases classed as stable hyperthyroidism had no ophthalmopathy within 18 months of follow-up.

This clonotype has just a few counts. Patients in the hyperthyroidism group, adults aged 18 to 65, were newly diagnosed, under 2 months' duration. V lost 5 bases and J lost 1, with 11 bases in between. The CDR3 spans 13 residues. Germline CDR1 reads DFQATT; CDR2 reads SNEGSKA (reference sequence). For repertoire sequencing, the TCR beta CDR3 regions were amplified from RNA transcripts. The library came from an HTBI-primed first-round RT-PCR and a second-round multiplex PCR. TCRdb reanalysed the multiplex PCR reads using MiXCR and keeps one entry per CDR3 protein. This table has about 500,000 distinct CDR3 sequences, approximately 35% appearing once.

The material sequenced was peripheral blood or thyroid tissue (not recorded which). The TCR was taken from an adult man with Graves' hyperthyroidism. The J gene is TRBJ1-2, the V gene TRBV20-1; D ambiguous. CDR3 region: CSAAQGNNYGYTF. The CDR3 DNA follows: TGCAGTGCTGCCCAAGGGAATAACTATGGCTACACCTTC.